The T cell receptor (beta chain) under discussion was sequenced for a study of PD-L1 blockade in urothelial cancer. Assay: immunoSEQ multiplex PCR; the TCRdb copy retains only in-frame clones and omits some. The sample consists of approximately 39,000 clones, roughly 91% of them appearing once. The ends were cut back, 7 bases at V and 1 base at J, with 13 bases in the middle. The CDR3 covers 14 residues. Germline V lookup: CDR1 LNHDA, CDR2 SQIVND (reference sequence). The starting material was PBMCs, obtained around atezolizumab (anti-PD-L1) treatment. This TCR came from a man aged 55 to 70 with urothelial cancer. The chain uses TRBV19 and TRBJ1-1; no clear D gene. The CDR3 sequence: CASMNGYGNTEAFF. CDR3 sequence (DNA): TGTGCCAGTATGAACGGGTACGGGAACACTGAAGCTTTCTTT. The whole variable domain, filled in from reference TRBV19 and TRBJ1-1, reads DGGITQSPKYLFRKEGQNVTLSCEQNLNHDAMYWYRQDPGQGLRLIYYSQIVNDFQKGDIAEGYSVSREKKESFPLTVTSAQKNPTAFYLCASMNGYGNTEAFFGQGTRLTVV.